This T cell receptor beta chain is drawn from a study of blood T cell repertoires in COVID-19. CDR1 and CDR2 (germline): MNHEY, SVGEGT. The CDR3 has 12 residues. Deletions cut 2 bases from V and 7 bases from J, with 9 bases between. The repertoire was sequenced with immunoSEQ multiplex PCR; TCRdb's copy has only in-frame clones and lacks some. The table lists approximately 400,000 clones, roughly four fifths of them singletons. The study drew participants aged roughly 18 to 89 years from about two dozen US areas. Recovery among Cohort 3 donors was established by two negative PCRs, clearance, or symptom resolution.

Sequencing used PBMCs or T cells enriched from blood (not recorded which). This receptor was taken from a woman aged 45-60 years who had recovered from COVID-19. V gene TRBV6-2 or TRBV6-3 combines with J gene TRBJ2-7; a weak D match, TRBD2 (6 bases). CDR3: CASSYGSGEQYF. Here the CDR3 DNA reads TGTGCCAGCAGTTACGGGAGCGGGGAGCAGTACTTC.